A selection of T cell receptor beta chains follows, all from one sample in a study of blood T cell repertoires in COVID-19. The data were produced by immunoSEQ multiplex PCR, yet TCRdb's version contains in-frame clones alone and is incomplete. The sample has about 400,000 clones, around 90% seen once; the top ten hold around 2.1%. Source material: PBMCs or T cells enriched from blood (not recorded which). Receptors originate from a woman between 35 and 50 years old with acute COVID-19. Each CDR3 is given with its conserved first and last residue. A D gene is named only where the DNA matches it firmly. Clone size is given for some rows only: seen once, a few or many times, or a class if the clone is expanded.

NA	TRBV12-5	TRBJ1-1	NA	TGTGCTAGTGGCATGGGACAAGGGACTGAAGCTTTCTTT	CASGMGQGTEAFF
few	TRBV2	TRBJ1-2	NA	TGTGCCAGCAGCCAAAGACAGGACTATGGCTACACCTTC	CASSQRQDYGYTF
NA	TRBV5-1	TRBJ2-3	NA	TGCGCCAGCAGCTTAGATAGGGCAGGGGATACGCAGTATTTT	CASSLDRAGDTQYF
NA	TRBV19	TRBJ2-4	NA	TGTGCCAGTAGTACTGGTACCTACGTGACCAAAAACATTCAGTACTTC	CASSTGTYVTKNIQYF
NA	TRBV7-7	TRBJ2-7	NA	TGTGCCAGCAGCCTAAGGGAGGGGGATAACTACGAGCAGTACTTC	CASSLREGDNYEQYF
NA	TRBV5-6	TRBJ2-5	NA	TGTGCCAGCAGCTCCAGACTTGCCTCACAAGAGACCCAGTACTTC	CASSSRLASQETQYF
NA	TRBV30	TRBJ2-4	NA	TGTGCCTGGAGTGTACACAACATTCAGTACTTC	CAWSVHNIQYF
NA	TRBV7-6	TRBJ1-1	NA	TGTGCCAGCAGCTTAGGGTGGGGCAGTTTGAACACTGAAGCTTTCTTT	CASSLGWGSLNTEAFF
NA	TRBV19	TRBJ1-4	TRBD1	TGTGCCAGTAGTATCGGGGGACAGGCGATTAATGAAAAACTGTTTTTT	CASSIGGQAINEKLFF
NA	TRBV6-6	TRBJ2-1	NA	TGTGCCAGCAGCCCCGGGGAGTCTAATAGACTGGTGGGGCAGTTCTTC	CASSPGESNRLVGQFF
NA	TRBV5-1	TRBJ2-7	TRBD1	TGCGCCAGCAGCTTGGAAGGACAGGGGGCGGGCGAGCAGTACTTC	CASSLEGQGAGEQYF
once	TRBV11-2	TRBJ2-5	TRBD2	TGTGCCAGCAGCTTGGGCCTCGGGGGGGGCCAAGAGACCCAGTACTTC	CASSLGLGGGQETQYF
NA	TRBV25-1	TRBJ1-1	NA	TGTGCCAGCAGTGTACCAGGGGCGGTCACTGAAGCTTTCTTT	CASSVPGAVTEAFF
NA	TRBV4-2	TRBJ1-1	NA	TGTGCCAGCAGGTTCGCGGGGAACACTGAAGCTTTCTTT	CASRFAGNTEAFF
NA	TRBV28	TRBJ2-7	NA	TGTGCCAGCAAATACAGGGACTACGAGCAGTACTTC	CASKYRDYEQYF
NA	TRBV18	TRBJ1-2	TRBD1	TGTGCCAGCTCACCACGGGACAGGTGGGGTGGCTACACCTTC	CASSPRDRWGGYTF
NA	TRBV27	TRBJ1-1	NA	TGTGCCAGCAGTCCCCAAGCCAGGGGCACTGAAGCTTTCTTT	CASSPQARGTEAFF
NA	TRBV10-3	TRBJ2-3	TRBD2	TGTGCCATCAGGCCCGGGACTAGCGGAAGTTCAGACACAGATACGCAGTATTTT	CAIRPGTSGSSDTDTQYF
NA	TRBV18	TRBJ1-4	TRBD1	TGTGCCAGCTCACGAAACAGGGGTACTAATGAAAAACTGTTTTTT	CASSRNRGTNEKLFF
NA	TRBV18	TRBJ1-2	NA	TGTGCCAGCACAGATCAGAAAAACTATGGCTACACCTTC	CASTDQKNYGYTF
NA	TRBV11-2	TRBJ2-1	NA	TGTGCCAGCAGCTTAGTTGCCGGGACTTTCGGCAATGAGCAGTTCTTC	CASSLVAGTFGNEQFF
few	TRBV5-1	TRBJ1-4	TRBD1	TGCGCCAGCAGCCTATACGGACAGGGAGATGGCGAAAAACTGTTTTTT	CASSLYGQGDGEKLFF
NA	TRBV5-6	TRBJ1-1	NA	TGTGCCAGCAGCTTGGTGAAGGGGCGGCAGAACACTGAAGCTTTCTTT	CASSLVKGRQNTEAFF
NA	TRBV2	TRBJ1-5	NA	TGTGCCAGCAGTGAGAGCGCTTTAAATCAGCCCCAGCATTTT	CASSESALNQPQHF
NA	TRBV19	TRBJ1-1	NA	TGTGCCAGTAGTATCACCAGCGGAGACACTGAAGCTTTCTTT	CASSITSGDTEAFF
NA	TRBV3-1/TRBV3-2	TRBJ1-4	NA	TGTGCCAGCAGCCAAGGGATTGGAGGGAATGAAAAACTGTTTTTT	CASSQGIGGNEKLFF
NA	TRBV19	TRBJ1-2	TRBD1	TGTGCCAGTAGGGAGGGGGCGAATGGCTACACCTTC	CASREGANGYTF
NA	TRBV27	TRBJ1-1	TRBD1	TGTGCCAGCAGTGGAGGGGACAGGAGAGAAGCTTTCTTT	CASSGGDRREAFF
NA	TRBV27	TRBJ1-1	TRBD1	TGTGCCAGCAGTTTGTGGACAGGGGCCCGCACTGAAGCTTTCTTT	CASSLWTGARTEAFF
once	TRBV7-2	TRBJ1-1	NA	TGTGCCAGCAGCCCCGGGGGAGCTGAAGCTTTCTTT	CASSPGGAEAFF
NA	TRBV11-2	TRBJ1-3	NA	TGTGCCAGCAGCACTCAAGCCCACTCTGGAAACACCATATATTTT	CASSTQAHSGNTIYF
NA	TRBV29-1	TRBJ1-1	NA	TGCAGCGTTCTCAGAGGAGGGGCGGACACTGAAGCTTTCTTT	CSVLRGGADTEAFF
NA	TRBV6-5	TRBJ2-3	NA	TGTGCCAGCAGTTACCTCGGACAGAGTCCGCAGTATTTT	CASSYLGQSPQYF
NA	TRBV29-1	TRBJ1-3	NA	TGCAGCGTTGAGTCGGGTTTCTCTGGAAACACCATATATTTT	CSVESGFSGNTIYF
NA	TRBV5-4	TRBJ2-2	NA	TGTGCCAGCAGCCCAGACAGTCACCCCACCGGGGAGCTGTTTTTT	CASSPDSHPTGELFF
NA	TRBV15	TRBJ1-2	NA	TGTGCCACCAGCAGAGATCAGGTCGCCCTCTATGGCTACACCTTC	CATSRDQVALYGYTF
NA	TRBV27	TRBJ1-5	TRBD1	TGTGCCAGCAGACTCGAGGGGGCGAGAGATCAGCCCCAGCATTTT	CASRLEGARDQPQHF
many	TRBV18	TRBJ1-4	TRBD1	TGTGCCAGCTCACCCCGGACAGGAGAGAATGAAAAACTGTTTTTT	CASSPRTGENEKLFF
NA	TRBV5-1	TRBJ2-3	NA	TGCGCCAGCAGCTTGGAGGGTGAGGGAACAGATACGCAGTATTTT	CASSLEGEGTDTQYF
NA	TRBV4-1	TRBJ1-4	NA	TGCGCCAGCAGCCAAGATGGATCCGGGTCCCGAACTAATGAAAAACTGTTTTTT	CASSQDGSGSRTNEKLFF
NA	TRBV6-5	TRBJ1-2	NA	TGTGCCACCATGGACAGTGGCTTCTATGGCTACACCTTC	CATMDSGFYGYTF
once	TRBV7-9	TRBJ1-4	NA	TGTGCCAGCAGCAGAGACGGCGGTGAAAAACTGTTTTTT	CASSRDGGEKLFF
NA	TRBV28	TRBJ1-6	TRBD1	TGTGCCAGCAAAAGGTCTGGGGGACAGGGGGTGTCGTCACCCCTCCACTTT	CASKRSGGQGVSSPLHF
once	TRBV19	TRBJ2-2	NA	TGTGCCGCGGGGCAAAACACCGGGGAGCTGTTTTTT	CAAGQNTGELFF
NA	TRBV30	TRBJ1-5	NA	TGTGCCTGGAGCCTCACAGGAGTCCAGCATTTT	CAWSLTGVQHF
NA	TRBV19	TRBJ1-1	NA	TGTGCCAGTAGTATCCCAGGCGGGACTGAAGCTTTCTTT	CASSIPGGTEAFF
NA	TRBV15	TRBJ2-2	NA	TGTGCCACCAGCAGAGATCAGGGTTACACCGGGGAGCTGTTTTTT	CATSRDQGYTGELFF
NA	TRBV25-1	TRBJ2-6	NA	TGTGCCAGCAGTGATTTCCAGGGAACACGCTCTGGGGCCAACGTCCTGACTTTC	CASSDFQGTRSGANVLTF
once	TRBV5-1	TRBJ2-3	TRBD2	TGCGCCAGCAGCTATACCGGGACTAGCGGGGGTGGCACAGATACGCAGTATTTT	CASSYTGTSGGGTDTQYF
NA	TRBV5-8	TRBJ2-3	TRBD1	TGTGCCAGCAGCGGACGACACGGGACAGTATCCGATACGCAGTATTTT	CASSGRHGTVSDTQYF
NA	TRBV12-3/TRBV12-4	TRBJ2-1	NA	TGTGCCAGCAGTTTAGCTAGCGAGCAGTTCTTC	CASSLASEQFF
NA	TRBV5-6	TRBJ1-2	TRBD1	TGTGCCAGCAGCTTTACAGGGGGCGCGTTGAACGGCTACACCTTC	CASSFTGGALNGYTF
NA	TRBV7-9	TRBJ2-7	TRBD1	TGTGCCAGCAGCAGACCGGGACAGGGCCCCTCCTACGAGCAGTACTTC	CASSRPGQGPSYEQYF